The present entry profiles one T cell receptor (beta chain) with its context. This specimen belongs to a study of blood T cell repertoires in COVID-19. Assay used: immunoSEQ multiplex PCR; TCRdb lists only in-frame clones, some missing. The data contain 140,000 to 150,000 clones, more than 75% of them singletons. V lost 5 bases and J 9 bases, leaving 19 bases between the germline ends. The germline V gene has CDR1 MDHEN and CDR2 SYDVKM. CDR3 length: 14 residues. Sequenced material: PBMCs or T cells enriched from blood (not recorded which). The source of this sequence is a woman aged 50 to 60 who had recovered from COVID-19. The chain recombines TRBV28 with TRBJ1-2; D ambiguous. In DNA, the CDR3 is TGTGCCAGCAGTCAGATTGCGGGCAGCATAAGCTACACCTTC. Amino acids: CASSQIAGSISYTF.